A selection of T cell receptor beta chains follows, all from one sample in a study of shared clonotypes between healthy human individuals. Sequenced by immunoSEQ multiplex PCR; TCRdb stores in-frame clones only, minus some. The sample has under 550,000 clones, around 96% seen once. Material for sequencing was naive CD4+ T cells sorted from blood. Every receptor here comes from a woman in her twenties or thirties in good health. Each CDR3 is given with its conserved first and last residue. Each record gives: CDR3 DNA, CDR3 protein, V gene, D gene, J gene, clone size. A D gene is named only where the DNA matches it firmly. The size entry is marked missing in some rows and otherwise reads once, few, many or a size class.

CDR3 DNA: TGTGCCAGCAGCTCCCAGGGGAAGGTTCATACAGATACGCAGTATTTT
CDR3 protein: CASSSQGKVHTDTQYF
V gene: TRBV7-9
D gene: -
J gene: TRBJ2-3
clone size: -

CDR3 DNA: TGCGCCAGCAGCCCTGGCGTATGGCTGGCTAATGAAAAACTGTTTTTT
CDR3 protein: CASSPGVWLANEKLFF
V gene: TRBV5-1
D gene: -
J gene: TRBJ1-4
clone size: -

CDR3 DNA: TGTGCCAGCAGGAGAACAGGGGCCGGGAATCAGCCCCAGCATTTT
CDR3 protein: CASRRTGAGNQPQHF
V gene: TRBV2
D gene: TRBD1
J gene: TRBJ1-5
clone size: -

CDR3 DNA: TGTGCCAGCAGTCTGGGAAACCAATTAAAGACCCAGTACTTC
CDR3 protein: CASSLGNQLKTQYF
V gene: TRBV28
D gene: -
J gene: TRBJ2-5
clone size: -

CDR3 DNA: TGTGCCAGTAGTATAGTTGGGGAAGAGACCCAGTACTTC
CDR3 protein: CASSIVGEETQYF
V gene: TRBV19
D gene: -
J gene: TRBJ2-5
clone size: -

CDR3 DNA: TGTGCCAGCAGCGCTTACAGCCTACTCCTCTACGAGCAGTACTTC
CDR3 protein: CASSAYSLLLYEQYF
V gene: TRBV6-1
D gene: -
J gene: TRBJ2-7
clone size: -

CDR3 DNA: TGCGCCAGCAGTGTGTTTCACGCGGGCGAGCAGTACTTC
CDR3 protein: CASSVFHAGEQYF
V gene: TRBV10-2
D gene: -
J gene: TRBJ2-7
clone size: -

CDR3 DNA: TGTGCCAGCAGCTCGAGCAGGGAAATGCAGCAGCCCCAGCATTTT
CDR3 protein: CASSSSREMQQPQHF
V gene: TRBV5-6
D gene: -
J gene: TRBJ1-5
clone size: -

CDR3 DNA: TGTGCCAGCAGCTCGGGGACTAGTAGTTACTTC
CDR3 protein: CASSSGTSSYF
V gene: TRBV11-2
D gene: TRBD2
J gene: TRBJ2-7
clone size: -

CDR3 DNA: TGCAGGCGACAGGGGGCGGTTGGCTACACCTTC
CDR3 protein: CRRQGAVGYTF
V gene: TRBV20-1
D gene: TRBD1
J gene: TRBJ1-2
clone size: -

CDR3 DNA: TGCGCCAGCAGCTACAGCGATACGCAGTATTTT
CDR3 protein: CASSYSDTQYF
V gene: TRBV5-1
D gene: -
J gene: TRBJ2-3
clone size: -

CDR3 DNA: TGTGCCAGTAGTGGACAGGGGATCTATGAGCAGTTCTTC
CDR3 protein: CASSGQGIYEQFF
V gene: TRBV19
D gene: TRBD1
J gene: TRBJ2-1
clone size: -

CDR3 DNA: TGTGCCAGCAGCTTTGGGAGAAACACTGCAGATACGCAGTATTTT
CDR3 protein: CASSFGRNTADTQYF
V gene: TRBV7-9
D gene: -
J gene: TRBJ2-3
clone size: -

CDR3 DNA: TGTGCCACCTCCGGGGGAGGGATTGGGTACGAGCAGTACTTC
CDR3 protein: CATSGGGIGYEQYF
V gene: TRBV6-1
D gene: TRBD2
J gene: TRBJ2-7
clone size: -

CDR3 DNA: TGTGCCAGCAGTCGGAACACGCCGGGACAGGGTCAATTGTTTTTT
CDR3 protein: CASSRNTPGQGQLFF
V gene: TRBV4-2
D gene: TRBD1
J gene: TRBJ1-4
clone size: once

CDR3 DNA: TGTGCCAGCAGGGCTAATCAGCCCCAGCATTTT
CDR3 protein: CASRANQPQHF
V gene: TRBV25-1
D gene: -
J gene: TRBJ1-5
clone size: -

CDR3 DNA: TGTGCCAGCCGAAGTTTCAGAGCCTTCACGGGACTTCCAAGCTCCTACGAGCAGTACTTC
CDR3 protein: CASRSFRAFTGLPSSYEQYF
V gene: TRBV28
D gene: -
J gene: TRBJ2-7
clone size: once

CDR3 DNA: TGTGCCAGCCGGCTTAACTATGGCTACACCTTC
CDR3 protein: CASRLNYGYTF
V gene: TRBV28
D gene: -
J gene: TRBJ1-2
clone size: -

CDR3 DNA: TGTGCCAGCAGCGTGACCTACCACCAGGATCACGGAAACACCATATATTTT
CDR3 protein: CASSVTYHQDHGNTIYF
V gene: TRBV9
D gene: -
J gene: TRBJ1-3
clone size: -

CDR3 DNA: TGTGCCAGCAGCCCTAGTCAGTCTCCCTACGAGCAGTACTTC
CDR3 protein: CASSPSQSPYEQYF
V gene: TRBV7-2
D gene: -
J gene: TRBJ2-7
clone size: -

CDR3 DNA: TGTGCTTGGGCGGCTATAGGCAATCAGCCCCAGCATTTT
CDR3 protein: CAWAAIGNQPQHF
V gene: TRBV2
D gene: -
J gene: TRBJ1-5
clone size: once

CDR3 DNA: TGTGCCAGTAGTATCCTGACAGGGGGCGGATCGAACATTCAGTACTTC
CDR3 protein: CASSILTGGGSNIQYF
V gene: TRBV19
D gene: TRBD1
J gene: TRBJ2-4
clone size: -

CDR3 DNA: TGTGCCAGCAGCTTAGGTCTAAGTAAGGGGAGCTACCACGAGCAGTACTTC
CDR3 protein: CASSLGLSKGSYHEQYF
V gene: TRBV7-9
D gene: -
J gene: TRBJ2-7
clone size: -

CDR3 DNA: TGTGCCAGCAGCTCCCGTACAGGGTACCAAGAGACCCAGTACTTC
CDR3 protein: CASSSRTGYQETQYF
V gene: TRBV5-6
D gene: -
J gene: TRBJ2-5
clone size: -

CDR3 DNA: TGTGCCAGCAGTGATCTGGGGCTTTACGAGCAGTACTTC
CDR3 protein: CASSDLGLYEQYF
V gene: TRBV2
D gene: -
J gene: TRBJ2-7
clone size: -

CDR3 DNA: TGTGCCAGTAGCACCTACAGGGGCAATCAGCCCCAGCATTTT
CDR3 protein: CASSTYRGNQPQHF
V gene: TRBV19
D gene: -
J gene: TRBJ1-5
clone size: -

CDR3 DNA: TGCGCCAGCAGCCGGAGGTTAGGCACTGAAGCTTTCTTT
CDR3 protein: CASSRRLGTEAFF
V gene: TRBV5-1
D gene: -
J gene: TRBJ1-1
clone size: -

CDR3 DNA: TGTGCCAGCAGCTCCTCGAGGAACACTGAAGCTTTCTTT
CDR3 protein: CASSSSRNTEAFF
V gene: TRBV7-2
D gene: -
J gene: TRBJ1-1
clone size: -

CDR3 DNA: TGTGCCAGCAGTCCCCGACAGACCGGCTCCTACGAGCAGTACTTC
CDR3 protein: CASSPRQTGSYEQYF
V gene: TRBV25-1
D gene: -
J gene: TRBJ2-7
clone size: -

CDR3 DNA: TGTGCCAGCAGTCCCGGACAGGGAACAGATACGCAGTATTTT
CDR3 protein: CASSPGQGTDTQYF
V gene: TRBV27
D gene: TRBD1
J gene: TRBJ2-3
clone size: -

CDR3 DNA: TGTGCCAGCAGCGCATCGACAGGGGGCAGGACTGAAGCTTTCTTT
CDR3 protein: CASSASTGGRTEAFF
V gene: TRBV7-2
D gene: TRBD1
J gene: TRBJ1-1
clone size: -

CDR3 DNA: TGTGCCAGCAGCTTGGGGGGAACTAGCGGAGCCTACAATGAGCAGTTCTTC
CDR3 protein: CASSLGGTSGAYNEQFF
V gene: TRBV5-4
D gene: TRBD2
J gene: TRBJ2-1
clone size: -

CDR3 DNA: TGCGCCAGCAGCTTTAGATTGGGCTACGAGCAGTACTTC
CDR3 protein: CASSFRLGYEQYF
V gene: TRBV5-1
D gene: -
J gene: TRBJ2-7
clone size: -

CDR3 DNA: TGCAGCGCGGGCCAAGAGACCCAGTACTTC
CDR3 protein: CSAGQETQYF
V gene: TRBV29-1
D gene: -
J gene: TRBJ2-5
clone size: -

CDR3 DNA: TGTGCCAGCTGGGTGCGTAACACTGAAGCTTTCTTT
CDR3 protein: CASWVRNTEAFF
V gene: TRBV28
D gene: -
J gene: TRBJ1-1
clone size: -

CDR3 DNA: TGCGCCAGCAGCTTGGCAGGGGGCGAAAGCTACGAGCAGTACTTC
CDR3 protein: CASSLAGGESYEQYF
V gene: TRBV5-1
D gene: TRBD1
J gene: TRBJ2-7
clone size: -

CDR3 DNA: TGTGCCATCAGTGACCCAAAGGGAGTTTTTGCAGATACGCAGTATTTT
CDR3 protein: CAISDPKGVFADTQYF
V gene: TRBV10-3
D gene: -
J gene: TRBJ2-3
clone size: -

CDR3 DNA: TGCGCCAGCAGCTTGGCGCAATCGGGACTAGCGATCTACGAGCAGTACTTC
CDR3 protein: CASSLAQSGLAIYEQYF
V gene: TRBV5-1
D gene: TRBD2
J gene: TRBJ2-7
clone size: -

CDR3 DNA: TGTGCCAGCAGCCGAACCCAGGGTAGCTACGAGCAGTACTTC
CDR3 protein: CASSRTQGSYEQYF
V gene: TRBV6-1
D gene: -
J gene: TRBJ2-7
clone size: -

CDR3 DNA: TGTGCCAGCAGTTACTCCTCCGGGAGAGCCCCAGAGACCCAGTACTTC
CDR3 protein: CASSYSSGRAPETQYF
V gene: TRBV6-5
D gene: -
J gene: TRBJ2-5
clone size: few

CDR3 DNA: TGTGCCAGACTAGGACTAGCGGAAGAGACCCAGTACTTC
CDR3 protein: CARLGLAEETQYF
V gene: TRBV7-3
D gene: TRBD2
J gene: TRBJ2-5
clone size: once

CDR3 DNA: TGCGCCAGCAGCCAAACAGGGGACCAAGAGACCCAGTACTTC
CDR3 protein: CASSQTGDQETQYF
V gene: TRBV5-1
D gene: TRBD1
J gene: TRBJ2-5
clone size: -

CDR3 DNA: TGTGCCAGCAGTTCGGGGAGGGCTAGCGGGAGAGAACTAGATACGCAGTATTTT
CDR3 protein: CASSSGRASGRELDTQYF
V gene: TRBV27
D gene: TRBD2
J gene: TRBJ2-3
clone size: once

CDR3 DNA: TGTGCCATCAGTGATGGCCTTTCCTACGAGCAGTACTTC
CDR3 protein: CAISDGLSYEQYF
V gene: TRBV10-3
D gene: -
J gene: TRBJ2-7
clone size: -

CDR3 DNA: TGTGCCAGCTCACCTGCGGACCTATGGGGCTACGAGCAGTACTTC
CDR3 protein: CASSPADLWGYEQYF
V gene: TRBV18
D gene: -
J gene: TRBJ2-7
clone size: -

CDR3 DNA: TGTGCCAGCAGCCCGCGAGTGAGCGAGCAGTACTTC
CDR3 protein: CASSPRVSEQYF
V gene: TRBV5-8
D gene: -
J gene: TRBJ2-7
clone size: -

CDR3 DNA: TGTGCCACCAGCACCAACCCCGGGACTAGCGGATACTACGAGCAGTACTTC
CDR3 protein: CATSTNPGTSGYYEQYF
V gene: TRBV15
D gene: TRBD2
J gene: TRBJ2-7
clone size: -